This TCR beta chain stems from a study of chemoradiotherapy in HPV16-positive cancers. General study results and limits: HPV-specific T cells were functionally defined from only a couple of HPV16-positive patients. Candidate HPV-specific clones and E7-related TCR motifs grew in tumor during treatment.

To note about this clone: Its antigen is currently unknown.

Repertoires were sampled repeatedly during chemoradiotherapy. Trimming removed 4 bases at V and 0 bases at J, with 24 bases between. The germline CDR1 and CDR2 sequences are SQVTM and ANQGSEA. The CDR3 is 18 residues long. Profiling relied on immunoSEQ multiplex PCR, and the TCRdb table lists in-frame clones only, not all of them. The data contain around 13,000 clones, 60% to 85% of them seen just once; the ten biggest clones take up under 1.5%. The V call is TRBV29-1, the J call TRBJ1-1; D gene uncertain. The sample was collected from a patient who underwent chemoradiotherapy. This TCR was sampled from a human donor with HPV-associated anogenital cancer. The CDR3 loop is CSVGPLLGSGLMNTEAFF. CDR3 DNA sequence: TGCAGCGTTGGCCCGTTATTGGGCAGTGGGCTGATGAACACTGAAGCTTTCTTT.